This T cell receptor (beta chain) was captured in a study of T cell responses to AZD1222 COVID-19 vaccine. The data were produced by immunoSEQ multiplex PCR, yet TCRdb's version contains in-frame clones alone and is incomplete. The profile shows some 200,000 clones, more than 90% of them singletons. The CDR3 loop spans 14 amino acids. The germline CDR1 and CDR2 sequences are KGHSH and LQKENI. V was trimmed by 3 bases and J by 2 bases, leaving 9 bases between them. As concerns this clone: Its antigen is not known.

Study-wide points: Donors skewed white British and female; clonal diversity was possibly underestimated. Epitopes outside B.1.351 and B.1.1.7 mutated regions reportedly drew nearly half of spike TCRs. AZD1222 recipients seropositive at baseline numbered only six or seven. The peak T cell response came first, and repertoires were sampled only after it.

This material consisted of peripheral blood, taken 28 days after the second dose of the MenACWY control vaccine. The sequence came from an adult who received the MenACWY meningococcal vaccine as a control. The chain is built from TRBV18 and TRBJ2-3; perhaps TRBD2 as D (6 bases). CDR3 DNA: TGTGCCAGCTCACCTCGGGACTTCACAGATACGCAGTATTTT. Residues: CASSPRDFTDTQYF. The whole variable domain, remainder taken from reference TRBV18 and TRBJ2-3, is NAGVMQNPRHLVRRRGQEARLRCSPMKGHSHVYWYRQLPEEGLKFMVYLQKENIIDESGMPKERFSAEFPKEGPSILRIQQVVRGDSAAYFCASSPRDFTDTQYFGPGTRLTVL.